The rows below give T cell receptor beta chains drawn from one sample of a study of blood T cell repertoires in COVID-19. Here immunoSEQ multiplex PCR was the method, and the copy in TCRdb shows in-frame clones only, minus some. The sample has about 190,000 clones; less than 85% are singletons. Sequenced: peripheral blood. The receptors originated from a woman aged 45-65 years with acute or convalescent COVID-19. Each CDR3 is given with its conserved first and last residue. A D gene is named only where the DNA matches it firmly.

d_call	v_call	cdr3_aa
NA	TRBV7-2	CASSLDMRSYEQYF
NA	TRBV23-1	CASSPPRGTLLPPGGTEAFF
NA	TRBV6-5	CASSYSVSTSYEQYF
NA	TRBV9	CASSKYGSQETQYF
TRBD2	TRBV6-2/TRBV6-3	CASSTLMGEEREMGDTQYF
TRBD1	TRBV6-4	CASSYPGQIDQPQHF
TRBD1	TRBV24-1	CATSDQGAREQYF
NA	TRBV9	CASSVGPLPTGEQYF
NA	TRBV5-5	CASSLLGGAYEQYF
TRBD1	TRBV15	CATSRESDRGTDTQYF